These T cell receptor beta chains were read from a single sample in a study of T cell responses to AZD1222 COVID-19 vaccine. Here immunoSEQ multiplex PCR was the method, and the copy in TCRdb shows in-frame clones only, minus some. The sample has some 74,000 clones, about 85% seen once; the top ten hold 1.3%. Sequencing used peripheral blood, obtained 28 days after the second AZD1222 dose. Receptors were obtained from an adult who received the AZD1222 COVID-19 vaccine. CDR3s leave out the opening cysteine and the closing phenylalanine or tryptophan. D genes are given only for firm matches. Clone size is stated in some rows and not others, as once, few, many or a class when expanded.

size	D	J	length	V	CDR3
NA	TRBD2	TRBJ2-3	13	TRBV2	ASSEPSGMADTQY
NA	NA	TRBJ2-3	10	TRBV7-2	ASSAFGRAQY
once	NA	TRBJ2-1	13	TRBV7-3	ASSETVTSYNEQF
NA	NA	TRBJ2-5	11	TRBV12-3/TRBV12-4	ASSSGDLETQY
NA	TRBD2	TRBJ2-2	15	TRBV7-9	ASTFRLAGVNTGELF
NA	NA	TRBJ2-5	11	TRBV19	ASSFTGFETQY
NA	NA	TRBJ2-3	10	TRBV30	AWSVLARTQY
NA	NA	TRBJ2-4	14	TRBV6-1	ASSEAGEVAKNIQY
NA	NA	TRBJ2-7	13	TRBV4-1	ASSQATGFVHEQY
NA	NA	TRBJ1-2	12	TRBV19	ASLQDLGGYGYT
NA	TRBD1	TRBJ1-1	14	TRBV19	ASSPGQGGVDTEAF
few	NA	TRBJ1-2	11	TRBV6-4	ASSDSGRYGYT
NA	NA	TRBJ1-6	15	TRBV11-2	ASSPKGVGFYNSPLH
NA	NA	TRBJ2-6	14	TRBV5-1	ASSHSDLSGANVLT
NA	TRBD1	TRBJ1-1	11	TRBV29-1	SVVGQGGTEAF
NA	TRBD1	TRBJ2-7	12	TRBV7-9	ASRPGQVDYEQY
NA	NA	TRBJ1-1	14	TRBV3-1/TRBV3-2	ASSQDGGGRNTEAF
NA	NA	TRBJ1-1	12	TRBV19	ASMAGYLNTEAF
NA	NA	TRBJ1-3	15	TRBV7-2	ASSLVGGGSSGNTIY
NA	TRBD1	TRBJ2-3	12	TRBV30	AWDRGPSTDTQY
NA	NA	TRBJ1-1	12	TRBV18	ASSPGGANTEAF
NA	TRBD1	TRBJ1-1	13	TRBV7-3	ASRLQGAPSTEAF
NA	NA	TRBJ2-5	12	TRBV6-5	ASSKGSRVETQY
NA	NA	TRBJ2-1	11	TRBV29-1	SVEVGAGNEQF
NA	TRBD1	TRBJ1-2	14	TRBV7-8	ASSSTSQGAEYGYT
NA	NA	TRBJ1-4	13	TRBV18	ASSPTPGINEKLF
NA	NA	TRBJ1-5	12	TRBV14	ASSQSTENQPQH
NA	NA	TRBJ1-5	11	TRBV12-3/TRBV12-4	ASSGGNWEPQH
NA	NA	TRBJ1-2	9	TRBV30	AWTNTSGYT
NA	NA	TRBJ2-7	11	TRBV30	AWKVSTTFEQY
NA	NA	TRBJ1-5	13	TRBV6-5	ASSYSYGVNQPQH
NA	NA	TRBJ1-2	13	TRBV4-2	ASSQDEDSNYGYT
NA	NA	TRBJ1-2	12	TRBV7-3	ASSLMPGNYGYT
once	TRBD1	TRBJ1-5	13	TRBV12-5	ASGPGQGQNQPQH
NA	TRBD1	TRBJ1-1	14	TRBV18	ASSPTGGLPNTEAF
NA	NA	TRBJ2-1	13	TRBV19	ASTPGLGEYNEQF
NA	NA	TRBJ1-2	14	TRBV7-9	ASSLDGTRSWYGYT
once	NA	TRBJ2-7	11	TRBV30	AWSFRGSLEQY
NA	TRBD1	TRBJ2-7	12	TRBV30	AWNPPRGLYEQY
NA	TRBD1	TRBJ1-6	13	TRBV30	ACRTGGSYNSPLH
NA	NA	TRBJ1-1	11	TRBV30	AWRRAINTEAF
NA	TRBD1	TRBJ2-5	12	TRBV5-4	ASSLGQGKETQY
NA	TRBD2	TRBJ2-1	14	TRBV6-1	ASSARLAGARNEQF
NA	NA	TRBJ2-3	13	TRBV6-2/TRBV6-3	ASSYDTGGTDTQY
NA	NA	TRBJ2-3	14	TRBV6-1	ASSADRGEGLNTQY